Given below is one T cell receptor beta chain in context. The antigen remains unidentified. Controls: normal colonoscopy findings, no IBD within the following year. The data derive from a study of pediatric ulcerative colitis. The germline V gene encodes CDR1 KGHSH and CDR2 LQKENI. This CDR3 contains 12 residues. The V end was cut by 5 bases, the J end by 4 bases, with 5 bases between. Some clones are missing from TCRdb's copy, which holds only in-frame ones; the method was immunoSEQ multiplex PCR. The repertoire consists of about 60,000 clones, with 85% to 90% occurring once and the leading ten covering roughly 1.5%. Study-wide points: Total lymphocyte DNA, not sorted subsets, was the template. No controls had the two rectal clonotypes shared by ulcerative colitis patients. Compared with controls, ulcerative colitis showed greater blood-rectum clone sharing.

The chain recombines TRBV18 with TRBJ1-4, with D possibly being TRBD1 (5 bases). Sequences were obtained from blood. This TCR came from a boy aged 5-17 years who was a control in a study of pediatric ulcerative colitis. The CDR3 reads CASSGGNEKLFF. The CDR3 bases are TGTGCCAGCTCAGGGGGTAATGAAAAACTGTTTTTT.